This TCR beta chain appears in the sequencing data of a study of T cells expressing NK-cell markers. Study-level background: Sorted CD3+CD56+NKG2C+, CD3+CD56+NKG2C- and CD3+CD56-NKG2C+ T-cell subsets were beta-chain profiled.

On this clonotype: The antigen is unknown.

TCRdb re-called the 5' RACE reads; every CDR3 protein appears as one record, without DNA. Here the sample table reports 500,000 to 700,000 distinct CDR3 sequences. This CDR3 is 15 amino acids long. Germline CDR1 and CDR2: SGHRS and YFSETQ. Study observations and caveats: Each of a handful of donors carried dominant NKG2C+ clonotypes accounting for roughly 1.0-7.5% of CD8+ T cells.

The sample consisted of blood T cells: a sorted CD56 or NKG2C T cell subset, CD4+ or CD8+ T cells, or bulk PBMC T cells (not recorded which). The rearrangement links TRBV5-1 to TRBJ2-3; the D call from TCRdb, TRBD1, cannot be confirmed without DNA. The receptor comes from a man in his late teens or twenties in good health. CDR3 in amino acids: CASVPGQGTTDTQYF.